This T cell receptor beta chain was found in a study of CD8 T cells in Susac syndrome. V was pared by 2 bases and J by 3 bases, with 6 bases of the junction left unmatched. From germline, CDR1 is MNHEY and CDR2 SMNVEV (reference sequence). This CDR3 has 15 residues. The T cells that were sequenced for TCR beta were CD8+ and CD4+ cells from blood. When the RNA was reverse transcribed, random hexamers were used with an input of about 0.5 to 1 ug. Across 54 Vbeta and 13 Jbeta, TCR beta CDR3 was amplified with immunoSEQ multiplex PCR. TCRdb re-called the immunoSEQ multiplex PCR reads with MiXCR, one entry per CDR3 protein. The top ten hold 0.21% of the sample, which has 330,000 or so distinct CDR3 sequences, 65% to 90% seen once.

The J gene is TRBJ2-7, the V gene TRBV27, with 8 bases lining up with TRBD1. This receptor was identified in a human donor with multiple sclerosis. Sequencing input: CD8+ T cells from PBMCs. The DNA for the CDR3 is TGTGCCAGCAGTTTAACCGGACAGGGTTTCTACGAGCAGTACTTC. It yields the protein CASSLTGQGFYEQYF.